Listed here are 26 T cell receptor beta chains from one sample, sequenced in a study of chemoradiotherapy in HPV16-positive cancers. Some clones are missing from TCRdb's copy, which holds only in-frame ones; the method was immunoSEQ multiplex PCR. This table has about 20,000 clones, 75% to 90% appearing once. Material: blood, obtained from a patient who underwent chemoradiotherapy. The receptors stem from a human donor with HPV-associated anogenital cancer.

As DNA, the CDR3 is TGTGCCAGCAGCCCCGGGGAGGGGGCCTCCTACAATGAGCAGTTCTTC. Translated, it gives CASSPGEGASYNEQFF. The rearrangement uses TRBV5-4 and TRBJ2-1, with D tentatively TRBD1 or TRBD2 (7 bases each). The CDR3 spans 16 residues. The V gene's germline CDR1 is SGHNT and CDR2 YYREEE (reference sequence). V was clipped by 4 bases and J by 0 bases, with 14 bases between them.

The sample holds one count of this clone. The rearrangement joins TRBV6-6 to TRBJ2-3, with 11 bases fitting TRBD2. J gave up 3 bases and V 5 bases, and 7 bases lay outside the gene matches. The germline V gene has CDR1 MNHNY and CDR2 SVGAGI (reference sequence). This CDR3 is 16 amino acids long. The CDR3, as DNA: TGTGCCAGCAGTACGGGACTAGCGGTCACAACAGATACGCAGTATTTT. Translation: CASSTGLAVTTDTQYF.

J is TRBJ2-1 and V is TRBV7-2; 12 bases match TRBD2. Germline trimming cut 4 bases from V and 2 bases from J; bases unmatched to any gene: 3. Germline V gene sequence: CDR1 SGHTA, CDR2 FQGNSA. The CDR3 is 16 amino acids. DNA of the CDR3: TGTGCCAGCAGCTCGCGGACTAGCGGGACCTACAATGAGCAGTTCTTC. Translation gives CASSSRTSGTYNEQFF.

CDR3: CASSWTGGSGDTQYF. For the CDR3, the DNA is TGTGCCAGCAGCTGGACAGGGGGCTCAGGGGATACGCAGTATTTT. The chain uses TRBV7-2 and TRBJ2-3; 11 bases are a match to TRBD1. CDR3 length equals 15 residues. CDR1 is SGHTA and CDR2 is FQGNSA in the germline V gene. Trimming at V came to 4 bases and at J to 6 bases, leaving 6 bases not matched to a gene.

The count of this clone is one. CDR3: CASSVEGRSSTDTQYF. The DNA for the CDR3 is TGTGCCAGCAGCGTAGAGGGGCGCTCTAGCACAGATACGCAGTATTTT. The rearrangement links TRBV9 to TRBJ2-3, with a tentative D call TRBD1 (5 bases). The CDR3 has 16 residues. Trimming left V 0 bases short and J 0 bases short, with 11 bases between. Per germline, CDR1 SGDLS and CDR2 YYNGEE.

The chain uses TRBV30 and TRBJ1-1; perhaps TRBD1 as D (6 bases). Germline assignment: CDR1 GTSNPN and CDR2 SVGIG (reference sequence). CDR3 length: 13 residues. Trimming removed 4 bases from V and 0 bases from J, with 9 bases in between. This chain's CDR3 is CAWTGQMNTEAFF. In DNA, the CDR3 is TGTGCCTGGACCGGACAGATGAACACTGAAGCTTTCTTT.

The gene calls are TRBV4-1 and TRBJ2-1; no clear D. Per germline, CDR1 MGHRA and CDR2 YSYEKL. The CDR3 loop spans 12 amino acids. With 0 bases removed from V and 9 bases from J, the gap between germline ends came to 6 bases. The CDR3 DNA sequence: TGCGCCAGCAGCCAAGATCAACGTGAGCAGTTCTTC. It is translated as CASSQDQREQFF.

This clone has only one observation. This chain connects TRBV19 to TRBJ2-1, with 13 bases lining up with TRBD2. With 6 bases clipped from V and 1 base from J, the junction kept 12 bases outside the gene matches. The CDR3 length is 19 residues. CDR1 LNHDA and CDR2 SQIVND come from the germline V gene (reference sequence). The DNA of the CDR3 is TGTGCCAGTAGAGAACGGACTAGCGGGAGAGTAGGTTCCTACAATGAGCAGTTCTTC. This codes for CASRERTSGRVGSYNEQFF.

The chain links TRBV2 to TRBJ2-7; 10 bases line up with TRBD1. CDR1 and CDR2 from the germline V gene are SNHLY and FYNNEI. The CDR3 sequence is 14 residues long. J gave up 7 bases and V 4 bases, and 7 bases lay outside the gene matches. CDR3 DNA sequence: TGTGCCAGCAGTGGTGACAGGGGGCGTCGAGAGCAGTACTTC. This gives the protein CASSGDRGRREQYF.

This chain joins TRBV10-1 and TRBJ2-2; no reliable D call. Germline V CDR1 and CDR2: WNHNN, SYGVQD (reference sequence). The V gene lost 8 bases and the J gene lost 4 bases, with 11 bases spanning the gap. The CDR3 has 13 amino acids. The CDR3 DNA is TGCGCCAGCGGTGTTAGGTCCACCGGGGAGCTGTTTTTT. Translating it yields CASGVRSTGELFF.

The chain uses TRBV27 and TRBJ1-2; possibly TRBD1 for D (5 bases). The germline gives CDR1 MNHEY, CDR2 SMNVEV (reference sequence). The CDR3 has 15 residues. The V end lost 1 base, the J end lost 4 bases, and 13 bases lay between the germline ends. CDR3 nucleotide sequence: TGTGCCAGCAGTTTATTCGGCAGGGTGGGCTATGGCTACACCTTC. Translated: CASSLFGRVGYGYTF.

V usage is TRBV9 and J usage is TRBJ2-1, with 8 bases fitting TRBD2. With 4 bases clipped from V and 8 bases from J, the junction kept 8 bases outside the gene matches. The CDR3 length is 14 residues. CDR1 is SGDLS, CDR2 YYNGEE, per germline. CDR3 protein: CASSPGLVVDEQFF. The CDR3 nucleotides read TGTGCCAGCAGCCCGGGACTAGTTGTGGATGAGCAGTTCTTC.

The CDR3, as DNA: TGTGCCAGTAGCCGTGGGACAGGGGGGGAAAAACTGTTTTTT. As protein: CASSRGTGGEKLFF. The chain couples TRBV19 to TRBJ1-4, with 11 bases matching TRBD1. The CDR3 extends over 14 amino acids. The germline V gene encodes CDR1 LNHDA and CDR2 SQIVND (reference sequence). The junction had 5 bases not matched to a gene; V was cut back by 6 bases and J by 8 bases.

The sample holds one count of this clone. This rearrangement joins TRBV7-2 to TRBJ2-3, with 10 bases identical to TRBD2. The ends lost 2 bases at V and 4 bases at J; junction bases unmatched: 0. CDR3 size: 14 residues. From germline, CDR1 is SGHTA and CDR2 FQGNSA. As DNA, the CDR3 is TGTGCCAGCAGCTTACTAGCGGGGGCAGATACGCAGTATTTT. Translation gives CASSLLAGADTQYF.

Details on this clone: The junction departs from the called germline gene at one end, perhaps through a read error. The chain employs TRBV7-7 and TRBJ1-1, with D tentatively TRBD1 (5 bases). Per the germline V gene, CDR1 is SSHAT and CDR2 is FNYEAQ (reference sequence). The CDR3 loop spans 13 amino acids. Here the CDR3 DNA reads TGTGCTAGCAGCTGGTCGAGGGGCACTGAAGCTTTCTTT. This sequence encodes CASSWSRGTEAFF.

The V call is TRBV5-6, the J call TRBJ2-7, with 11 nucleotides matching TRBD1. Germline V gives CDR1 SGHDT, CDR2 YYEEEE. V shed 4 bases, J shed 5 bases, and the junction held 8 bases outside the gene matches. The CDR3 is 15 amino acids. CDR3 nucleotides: TGTGCCAGCAGCAACTCCAGGACAGGGGGCAACGAGCAGTACTTC. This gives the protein CASSNSRTGGNEQYF.

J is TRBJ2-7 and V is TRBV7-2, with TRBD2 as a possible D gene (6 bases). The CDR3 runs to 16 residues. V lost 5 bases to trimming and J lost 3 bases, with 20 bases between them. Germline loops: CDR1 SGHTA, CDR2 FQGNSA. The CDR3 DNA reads TGTGCCAGCAGCCCCAGGGAAAGGGAGGAAGACTACGAGCAGTACTTC. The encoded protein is CASSPREREEDYEQYF.

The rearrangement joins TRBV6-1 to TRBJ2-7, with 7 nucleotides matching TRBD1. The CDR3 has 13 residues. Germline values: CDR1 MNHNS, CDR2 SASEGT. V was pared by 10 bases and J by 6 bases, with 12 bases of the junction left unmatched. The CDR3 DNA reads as TGTGCCACCTTGACAGGGTCTTCCCGCGAGCAGTACTTC. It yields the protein CATLTGSSREQYF.

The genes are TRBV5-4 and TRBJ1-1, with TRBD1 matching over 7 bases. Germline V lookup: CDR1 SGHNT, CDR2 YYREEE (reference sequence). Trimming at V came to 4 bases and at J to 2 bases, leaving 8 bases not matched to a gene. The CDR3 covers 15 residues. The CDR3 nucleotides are TGTGCCAGCAGCAGTAACCGGGACAGAAACACTGAAGCTTTCTTT. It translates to CASSSNRDRNTEAFF.

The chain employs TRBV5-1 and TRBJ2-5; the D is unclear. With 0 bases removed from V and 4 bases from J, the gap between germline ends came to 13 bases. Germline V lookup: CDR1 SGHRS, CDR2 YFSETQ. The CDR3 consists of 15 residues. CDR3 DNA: TGCGCCAGCAGCTTGGGTCCCCCTCAAGGAGAGACCCAGTACTTC. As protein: CASSLGPPQGETQYF. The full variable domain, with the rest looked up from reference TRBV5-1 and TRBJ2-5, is KAGVTQTPRYLIKTRGQQVTLSCSPISGHRSVSWYQQTPGQGLQFLFEYFSETQRNKGNFPGRFSGRQFSNSRSEMNVSTLELGDSALYLCASSLGPPQGETQYFGPGTRLLVL.

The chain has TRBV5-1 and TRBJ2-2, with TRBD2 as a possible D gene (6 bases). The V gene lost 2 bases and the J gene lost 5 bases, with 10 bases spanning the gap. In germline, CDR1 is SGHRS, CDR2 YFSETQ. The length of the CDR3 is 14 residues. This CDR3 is CASSLTGVTGELFF. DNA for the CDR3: TGCGCCAGCAGCTTAACGGGGGTTACCGGGGAGCTGTTTTTT.

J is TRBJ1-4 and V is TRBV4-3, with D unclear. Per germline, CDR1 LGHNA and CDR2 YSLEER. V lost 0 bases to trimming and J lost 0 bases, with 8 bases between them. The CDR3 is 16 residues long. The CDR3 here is CASSQDWAATNEKLFF. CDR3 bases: TGCGCCAGCAGCCAAGATTGGGCTGCAACTAATGAAAAACTGTTTTTT.

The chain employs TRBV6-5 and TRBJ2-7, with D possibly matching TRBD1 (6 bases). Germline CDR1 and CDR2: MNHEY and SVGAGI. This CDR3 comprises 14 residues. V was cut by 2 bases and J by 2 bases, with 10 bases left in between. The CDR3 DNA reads TGTGCCAGCAGTTACACCCAGGGGCCCTACGAGCAGTACTTC. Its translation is CASSYTQGPYEQYF.

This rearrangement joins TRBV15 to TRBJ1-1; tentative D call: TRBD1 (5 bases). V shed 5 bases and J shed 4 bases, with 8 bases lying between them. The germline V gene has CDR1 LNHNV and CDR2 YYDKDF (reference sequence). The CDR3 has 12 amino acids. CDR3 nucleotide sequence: TGTGCCACCAGCCCGGGGGGCACTGAAGCTTTCTTT. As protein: CATSPGGTEAFF.

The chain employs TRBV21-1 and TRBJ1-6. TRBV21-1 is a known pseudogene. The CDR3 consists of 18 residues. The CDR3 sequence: CASSGKGPPAGSLSPLHF. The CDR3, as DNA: TGTGCCAGCAGCGGAAAGGGGCCCCCGGCGGGTTCACTTTCACCCCTCCACTTT.

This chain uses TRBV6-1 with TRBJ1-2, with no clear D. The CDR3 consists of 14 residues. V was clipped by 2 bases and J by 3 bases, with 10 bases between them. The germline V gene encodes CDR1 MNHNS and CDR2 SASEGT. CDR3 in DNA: TGTGCCAGCAGTGAACTTTGGACGGACTATGGCTACACCTTC. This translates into CASSELWTDYGYTF.